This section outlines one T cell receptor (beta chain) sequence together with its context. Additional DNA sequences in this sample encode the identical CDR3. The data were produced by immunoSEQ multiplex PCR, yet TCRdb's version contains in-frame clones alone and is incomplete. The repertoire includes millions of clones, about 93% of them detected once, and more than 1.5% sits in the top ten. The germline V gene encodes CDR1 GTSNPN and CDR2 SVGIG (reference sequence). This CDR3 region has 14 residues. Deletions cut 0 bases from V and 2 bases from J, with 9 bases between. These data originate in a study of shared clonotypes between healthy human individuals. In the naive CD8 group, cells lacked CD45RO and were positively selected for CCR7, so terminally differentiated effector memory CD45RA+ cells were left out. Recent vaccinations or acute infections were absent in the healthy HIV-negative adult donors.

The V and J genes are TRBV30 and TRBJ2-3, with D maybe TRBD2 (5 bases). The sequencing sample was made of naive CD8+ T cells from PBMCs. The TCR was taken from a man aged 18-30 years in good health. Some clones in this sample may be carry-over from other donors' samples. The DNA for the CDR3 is TGTGCCTGGAGTGTACTAGGCTCCACAGATACGCAGTATTTT. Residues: CAWSVLGSTDTQYF.